This T cell receptor beta chain was sequenced during a study of blood T cell repertoires in COVID-19. This CDR3 is 13 amino acids long. Germline V gene sequence: CDR1 GTSNPN, CDR2 SVGIG (reference sequence). Trimming removed 8 bases from V and 6 bases from J; junction bases left unmatched: 6. Using immunoSEQ multiplex PCR, the repertoire was profiled, and TCRdb retains in-frame clones only, with some absent. Found here are about 46,000 clones, about 86% of them singletons; the top ten hold roughly 6%. The origin of this receptor is a woman aged 80 or older with acute or convalescent COVID-19. The chain couples TRBV30 to TRBJ1-5; 11 nucleotides match TRBD1. Input material: peripheral blood. CDR3 DNA sequence: TGTGCCGGGGACAGGGGGATGGGTCAGCCCCAGCATTTT. Translated: CAGDRGMGQPQHF. Complete variable domain (other parts from reference TRBV30 and TRBJ1-5): SQTIHQWPATLVQPVGSPLSLECTVEGTSNPNLYWYRQAAGRGLQLLFYSVGIGQISSEVPQNLSASRPQDRQFILSSKKLLLSDSGFYLCAGDRGMGQPQHFGDGTRLSIL.